This TCR beta chain is from a study of blood T cell repertoires in COVID-19. Background on the study: Spain, Italy and the United States supplied samples that represented acute and convalescent COVID-19. Sources were T cells, B-cell-depleted T cells, or PBMCs; the material itself was cDNA or gDNA.

Original handling: It was from reference gene primer amplification that nucleated cell counts were estimated. Clones were read by immunoSEQ multiplex PCR, and TCRdb kept only the in-frame ones, dropping some. Clonal size and the V and J genes are those of that table, whereas D and trimming came from the DNA. The sample contains about 240,000 clones, around 86% of which appear only once. The V end was cut by 7 bases, the J end by 1 base, with 14 bases between. The germline CDR1 and CDR2 sequences are ENHRY and SYGVKD. This CDR3 comprises 14 residues. The sample comprised peripheral blood. V gene TRBV10-3 combines with J gene TRBJ2-7, with D possibly being TRBD2 (5 bases). This clonotype originated in a woman aged 65 to 85 with active or convalescent COVID-19. CDR3 DNA sequence: TGTGCCATCAAGGGCGGTCCGGGATCCTACGAGCAGTACTTC. This gives the protein CAIKGGPGSYEQYF.